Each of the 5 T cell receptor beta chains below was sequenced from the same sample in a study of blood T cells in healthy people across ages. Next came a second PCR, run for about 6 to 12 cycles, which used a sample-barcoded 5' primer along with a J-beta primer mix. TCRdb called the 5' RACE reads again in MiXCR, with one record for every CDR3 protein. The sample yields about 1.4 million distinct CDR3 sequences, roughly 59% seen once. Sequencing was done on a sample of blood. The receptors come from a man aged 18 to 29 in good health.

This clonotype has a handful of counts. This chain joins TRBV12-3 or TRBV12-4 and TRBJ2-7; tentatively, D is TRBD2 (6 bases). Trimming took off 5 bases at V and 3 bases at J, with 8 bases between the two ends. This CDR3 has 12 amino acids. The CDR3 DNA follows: TGTGCCAGCAGTAGACTAGTCTACGAGCAGTACTTC. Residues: CASSRLVYEQYF.

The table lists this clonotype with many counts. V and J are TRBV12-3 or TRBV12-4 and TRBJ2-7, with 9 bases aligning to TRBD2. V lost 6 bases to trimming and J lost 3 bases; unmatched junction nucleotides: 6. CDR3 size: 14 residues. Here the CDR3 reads CASRPAGGIYEQYF. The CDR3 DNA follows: TGTGCCAGCAGACCGGCGGGGGGGATCTACGAGCAGTACTTC.

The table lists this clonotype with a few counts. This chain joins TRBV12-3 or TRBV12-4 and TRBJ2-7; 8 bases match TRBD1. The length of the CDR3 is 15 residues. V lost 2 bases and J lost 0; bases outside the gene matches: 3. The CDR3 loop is CASSLRTGNSYEQYF. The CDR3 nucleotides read TGTGCCAGCAGTTTAAGGACAGGGAACTCCTACGAGCAGTACTTC.

The CDR3 nucleotides read TGTGCCAGCAGCGTAGTTACAGGCACAGATACGCAGTATTTT. Translated, it gives CASSVVTGTDTQYF. The chain uses TRBV9 and TRBJ2-3, with D unresolved. The germline V and J ends were trimmed by 0 bases and 1 base, with 6 bases remaining between them. Germline values: CDR1 SGDLS, CDR2 YYNGEE. This CDR3 comprises 14 residues. Looking up the rest from reference TRBV9 and TRBJ2-3 gives the full variable domain: DSGVTQTPKHLITATGQRVTLRCSPRSGDLSVYWYQQSLDQGLQFLIQYYNGEERAKGNILERFSAQQFPDLHSELNLSSLELGDSALYFCASSVVTGTDTQYFGPGTRLTVL.

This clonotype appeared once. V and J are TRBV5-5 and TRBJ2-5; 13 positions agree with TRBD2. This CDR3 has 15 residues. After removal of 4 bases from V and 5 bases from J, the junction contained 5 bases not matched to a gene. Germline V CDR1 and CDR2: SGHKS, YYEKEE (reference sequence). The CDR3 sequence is CASSIGGLAGETQYF. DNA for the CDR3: TGTGCCAGCAGCATCGGGGGACTAGCGGGGGAGACCCAGTACTTC.